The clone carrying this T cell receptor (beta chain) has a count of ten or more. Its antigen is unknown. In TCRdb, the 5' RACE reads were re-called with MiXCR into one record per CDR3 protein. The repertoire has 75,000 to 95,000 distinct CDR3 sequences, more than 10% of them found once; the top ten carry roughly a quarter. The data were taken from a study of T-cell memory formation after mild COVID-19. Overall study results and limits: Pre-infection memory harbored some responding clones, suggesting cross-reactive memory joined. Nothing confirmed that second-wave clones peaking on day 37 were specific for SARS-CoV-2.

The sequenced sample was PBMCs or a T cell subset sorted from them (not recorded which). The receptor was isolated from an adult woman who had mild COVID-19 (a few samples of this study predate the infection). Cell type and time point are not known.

CDR3 residues: CSVEVPSGRTYEQYF. The CDR3 region has the DNA TGCAGCGTTGAGGTCCCTAGCGGGAGGACCTACGAGCAGTACTTC. The genes are TRBV29-1 and TRBJ2-7; 11 bases map to TRBD2. CDR3 length: 15 residues. After removal of 3 bases from V and 2 bases from J, the junction contained 6 bases not matched to a gene. From germline, CDR1 is SQVTM and CDR2 ANQGSEA.